Listed below are T cell receptor beta chains from one sample, sequenced in a study of shared clonotypes between healthy human individuals. Some clones are missing from TCRdb's copy, which holds only in-frame ones; the method was immunoSEQ multiplex PCR. Of about 2.4 million clones in the sample, about 92% were seen once. Material for sequencing was naive CD4+ T cells sorted from blood. The receptors come from a man between 18 and 35 years old in good health. Each CDR3 is given with its conserved first and last residue. D genes are given only for firm matches. For some rows the clone size is stated as once, few or many, or as a class when expanded; others skip it.

D gene: .
J gene: TRBJ2-4
clone size: .
V gene: TRBV27
CDR3 DNA: TGTGCCAGCAGTTTATCGCCGAGAGAAAACATTCAGTACTTC
CDR3 protein: CASSLSPRENIQYF

D gene: .
J gene: TRBJ2-7
clone size: .
V gene: TRBV6-1
CDR3 DNA: TGTGCCAGCAGTCTAAAGGACAACGTTAACGAGCAGTACTTC
CDR3 protein: CASSLKDNVNEQYF

D gene: TRBD1
J gene: TRBJ1-1
clone size: .
V gene: TRBV19
CDR3 DNA: TGTGCCAGTAGTATAGCTGGGACAGGGGGCGCAGGAACTGAAGCTTTCTTT
CDR3 protein: CASSIAGTGGAGTEAFF

D gene: .
J gene: TRBJ1-4
clone size: .
V gene: TRBV10-3
CDR3 DNA: TGTGCCATCAGAGGTGGACTTCTGGAGAGTGAAAAACTGTTTTTT
CDR3 protein: CAIRGGLLESEKLFF

D gene: TRBD2
J gene: TRBJ2-7
clone size: .
V gene: TRBV5-1
CDR3 DNA: TGCGCCAGCAGCCGAGGACTAGCGGGAATAGGCTACGAGCAGTACTTC
CDR3 protein: CASSRGLAGIGYEQYF

D gene: .
J gene: TRBJ2-7
clone size: .
V gene: TRBV6-1
CDR3 DNA: TGTGCCAGCAGTGAACGCCCCGGGCTGGGTGACGAGCAGTACTTC
CDR3 protein: CASSERPGLGDEQYF

D gene: .
J gene: TRBJ1-1
clone size: .
V gene: TRBV5-1
CDR3 DNA: TGCGCCAGCAGCTTGGGGGAGGAGAACACTGAAGCTTTCTTT
CDR3 protein: CASSLGEENTEAFF

D gene: .
J gene: TRBJ1-1
clone size: .
V gene: TRBV2
CDR3 DNA: TGTGCCAGCGGCCGGACAGTTAACACTGAAGCTTTCTTT
CDR3 protein: CASGRTVNTEAFF

D gene: .
J gene: TRBJ2-2
clone size: .
V gene: TRBV19
CDR3 DNA: TGTGCCAGTAGCTGGAGGGGAGATTACAGCGGGGAGCTGTTTTTT
CDR3 protein: CASSWRGDYSGELFF

D gene: .
J gene: TRBJ1-5
clone size: .
V gene: TRBV27
CDR3 DNA: TGTGCCAGCAGTTTATCCTGGGATAGCAATCAGCCCCAGCATTTT
CDR3 protein: CASSLSWDSNQPQHF

D gene: TRBD2
J gene: TRBJ2-3
clone size: .
V gene: TRBV9
CDR3 DNA: TGTGCCAGCAGCGTAGGCATAGCGGGAACTAGCACAGATACGCAGTATTTT
CDR3 protein: CASSVGIAGTSTDTQYF

D gene: .
J gene: TRBJ1-4
clone size: .
V gene: TRBV2
CDR3 DNA: TGTGCCAGCAGTGAAGGGACAAGAAATGAAAAACTGTTTTTT
CDR3 protein: CASSEGTRNEKLFF

D gene: TRBD1
J gene: TRBJ1-1
clone size: few
V gene: TRBV19
CDR3 DNA: TGTGCCAGCTCCCGGACAGGGGGGAAAGCTTTCTTT
CDR3 protein: CASSRTGGKAFF

D gene: .
J gene: TRBJ2-3
clone size: .
V gene: TRBV19
CDR3 DNA: TGTGCCAGTAGTATCACAGGGTGGGGCACAGATACGCAGTATTTT
CDR3 protein: CASSITGWGTDTQYF

D gene: .
J gene: TRBJ2-3
clone size: .
V gene: TRBV5-1
CDR3 DNA: TGCGCCAGCAGCTTTGGCCCCCGGGGCGCAGATACGCAGTATTTT
CDR3 protein: CASSFGPRGADTQYF

D gene: .
J gene: TRBJ1-6
clone size: .
V gene: TRBV4-1
CDR3 DNA: TGCGCCAGCAGCCAAGATGGGAGGGTTAGCTCCTATAATTCACCCCTCCACTTT
CDR3 protein: CASSQDGRVSSYNSPLHF

D gene: TRBD2
J gene: TRBJ2-7
clone size: .
V gene: TRBV7-2
CDR3 DNA: TGTGCCAGCAGCTCACCGGGACTAGCGGGAGGGCTAGGGGAGCAGTACTTC
CDR3 protein: CASSSPGLAGGLGEQYF

D gene: .
J gene: TRBJ2-5
clone size: .
V gene: TRBV5-4
CDR3 DNA: TGTGCCAGCAGCCAGGATGGGGGCCGCCAAGAGACCCAGTACTTC
CDR3 protein: CASSQDGGRQETQYF

D gene: .
J gene: TRBJ1-1
clone size: .
V gene: TRBV4-3
CDR3 DNA: TGCGCCAGCAGCCGCGGGAAGCGCACTGAAGCTTTCTTT
CDR3 protein: CASSRGKRTEAFF

D gene: TRBD2
J gene: TRBJ2-5
clone size: once
V gene: TRBV14
CDR3 DNA: TGTGCCAGCAGCCCGGGGCTAGCGGGTGTACAGACCCAGTACTTC
CDR3 protein: CASSPGLAGVQTQYF

D gene: .
J gene: TRBJ2-7
clone size: .
V gene: TRBV28
CDR3 DNA: TGTGCCAGCAATGGACAGTTCCTAAAGCAGTACTTC
CDR3 protein: CASNGQFLKQYF

D gene: .
J gene: TRBJ1-4
clone size: .
V gene: TRBV6-1
CDR3 DNA: TGTGCCAGCAGTGGCCTTCAATTGACAGGCAGCGAAAAACTGTTTTTT
CDR3 protein: CASSGLQLTGSEKLFF

D gene: .
J gene: TRBJ2-2
clone size: .
V gene: TRBV19
CDR3 DNA: TGTGCCAGTAGTATAGTAGGGAAAACCCTGAACACCGGGGAGCTGTTTTTT
CDR3 protein: CASSIVGKTLNTGELFF

D gene: .
J gene: TRBJ2-5
clone size: .
V gene: TRBV30
CDR3 DNA: TGTGCCTGGAGTGTAGAATCAAAGACCCAGTACTTC
CDR3 protein: CAWSVESKTQYF

D gene: .
J gene: TRBJ1-1
clone size: .
V gene: TRBV19
CDR3 DNA: TGTGCCAGTAGTTTTCTGGGCATGAACACTGAAGCTTTCTTT
CDR3 protein: CASSFLGMNTEAFF

D gene: .
J gene: TRBJ1-2
clone size: few
V gene: TRBV29-1
CDR3 DNA: TGCAGCGTTGCTCTGGGTGGCTATGGCTACACCTTC
CDR3 protein: CSVALGGYGYTF

D gene: .
J gene: TRBJ2-5
clone size: .
V gene: TRBV5-1
CDR3 DNA: TGCGCCAGCAGCTTGGAGGAGGGTGGAGAGACCCAGTACTTC
CDR3 protein: CASSLEEGGETQYF